Sequencing of this T cell receptor beta chain was carried out in a study of cytomegalovirus exposure and HLA in healthy donors. The CDR3 is 18 residues long. Germline V gene sequence: CDR1 GTSNPN, CDR2 SVGIG (reference sequence). V trimming: 0 bases; J trimming: 0 bases; junction bases outside the gene matches: 11. The primer mix had 60 Vbeta and 13 Jbeta primers. Repertoires were generated with immunoSEQ multiplex PCR, while TCRdb's copy carries only in-frame clones and drops some. The sample has 150,000 or so clones, roughly 88% seen once. The chain recombines TRBV30 with TRBJ2-3; 8 positions match TRBD2. The sequence was collected from a man aged 50-60 years in good health and CMV-seropositive. The sample was PBMCs. CDR3 nucleotide sequence: TGTGCCTGGAGTGTATATCGACGACTAGCGCCTAGCACAGATACGCAGTATTTT. It translates to CAWSVYRRLAPSTDTQYF.